This T cell receptor beta chain was found in a study of beta chain features in type 1 diabetes. The whole isolated RNA underwent reverse transcription, so sequencing captured expressed TCRB transcripts. Sequencing used immunoSEQ multiplex PCR; TCRdb keeps in-frame clones, though not all of them. The data contain 250,000 to 350,000 clones, approximately 16% of them singletons. The study, taken as a whole, reports: TCRB CDR3 length was moderately but significantly reduced in all four CD4+ subsets of Type 1 diabetes patients.

Germline V gives CDR1 LNHDA, CDR2 SQIVND (reference sequence). Losses at the gene ends were 5 bases for V and 2 bases for J; bases not matched to a gene: 6. This CDR3 contains 15 residues. Comment on this clone: Its antigen is not identified.

This clonotype was obtained from a man between 18 and 35 years old with type 1 diabetes. The chain joins TRBV19 to TRBJ1-5; 7 nucleotides line up with TRBD1. Sequenced sample: naive CD4+ T cells from blood. DNA of the CDR3: TGTGCCAGTAGTGACAGGGCGGTCGGCAATCAGCCCCAGCATTTT. Encoded protein: CASSDRAVGNQPQHF.